Shown below are 21 T cell receptor beta chains from a single sample sequenced in a study of cytomegalovirus exposure and HLA in healthy donors. PCR was performed using 60 Vbeta and 13 Jbeta primers. Measured with immunoSEQ multiplex PCR; TCRdb has only the in-frame clones, and not every one. The sample holds 100,000 or so clones, around three quarters seen once. Sequenced material: PBMCs. The receptors come from a young man in good health and CMV-seronegative.

V usage is TRBV30 and J usage is TRBJ1-5; D unclear. The CDR3 is made up of 13 amino acids. V lost 0 bases to trimming and J lost 2 bases, with 5 bases between them. Germline V gene lookup returns CDR1 GTSNPN and CDR2 SVGIG (reference sequence). In DNA, the CDR3 is TGTGCCTGGAGTGTGGCTGGCAATCAGCCCCAGCATTTT. Encoded protein: CAWSVAGNQPQHF.

This chain connects TRBV6-1 to TRBJ2-5; TRBD2 is a possible D gene (5 bases). CDR1 and CDR2 from the germline V gene are MNHNS and SASEGT. This CDR3 contains 13 residues. Trimming cost V 5 bases and J 2 bases, with 9 bases left between them. The CDR3 DNA sequence: TGTGCCAGCAGTCAACTAGAACAAGAGACCCAGTACTTC. The encoded protein is CASSQLEQETQYF.

This clone was seen just once. The genes are TRBV6-1 and TRBJ2-2, with 8 positions matching TRBD1. CDR1 and CDR2 from the germline V gene are MNHNS and SASEGT. The CDR3 is 15 amino acids. The V and J ends lost 7 bases and 5 bases, in that order; junction bases with no gene match: 9. CDR3 nucleotides: TGTGCCAGCACTTCCGGGACAGGATGGACCGGGGAGCTGTTTTTT. Protein product: CASTSGTGWTGELFF.

The chain is built from TRBV6-4 and TRBJ2-2; 7 nucleotides align to TRBD1. This CDR3 is built from 14 residues. CDR1 is MRHNA, CDR2 SNTAGT, per germline. With 2 bases clipped from V and 3 bases from J, the junction kept 0 bases outside the gene matches. The DNA of the CDR3 is TGTGCCAGCAGTGACAGGGGGCACACCGGGGAGCTGTTTTTT. Its translation: CASSDRGHTGELFF.

The chain is built from TRBV5-1 and TRBJ1-2; D unclear. The ends were cut back, 4 bases at V and 4 bases at J, with 17 bases in the middle. This CDR3 is built from 15 residues. Germline CDR1 SGHRS, CDR2 YFSETQ. CDR3 nucleotides: TGCGCCAGCAGCCTGTTCCTCGGGGTAACCTATGGCTACACCTTC. Protein sequence: CASSLFLGVTYGYTF.

This clone was recorded once. V gene TRBV6-1 combines with J gene TRBJ1-3, with 10 bases that match TRBD1. Germline assignment: CDR1 MNHNS and CDR2 SASEGT. J was trimmed by 4 bases and V by 4 bases; bases with no gene match: 7. The CDR3 runs to 16 residues. CDR3 bases: TGTGCCAGCAGTGCGACAGGGGGCGATCTGGGAAACACCATATATTTT. Translation: CASSATGGDLGNTIYF.

The chain uses TRBV7-3 and TRBJ2-5; 8 bases are a match to TRBD1. The length of the CDR3 is 13 residues. Germline CDR1 SGHTA, CDR2 FQGTGA. Trimming took 5 bases from V and 2 from J; bases not matched to a gene: 1. The CDR3 spells CASSRQGQETQYF. The CDR3 DNA sequence: TGTGCCAGCAGCAGACAGGGGCAAGAGACCCAGTACTTC. Full variable domain (remainder filled in from reference TRBV7-3 and TRBJ2-5): GAGVSQTPSNKVTEKGKYVELRCDPISGHTALYWYRQSLGQGPEFLIYFQGTGAADDSGLPNDRFFAVRPEGSVSTLKIQRTERGDSAVYLCASSRQGQETQYFGPGTRLLVL.

V usage is TRBV5-4 and J usage is TRBJ1-6; 10 bases map to TRBD1. Germline-derived CDR1 and CDR2 are SGHNT and YYREEE (reference sequence). V trimming: 4 bases; J trimming: 7 bases; junction bases outside the gene matches: 8. The CDR3 extends over 16 amino acids. In nucleotides, the CDR3 is TGTGCCAGCAGCGACCGGGACAGGGGTCGAAATTCACCCCTCCACTTT. As protein: CASSDRDRGRNSPLHF.

The sample holds one count of this clone. The chain employs TRBV19 and TRBJ1-2, with 12 bases fitting TRBD1. V lost 5 bases to trimming and J lost 5 bases; unmatched junction nucleotides: 3. Germline lookup yields CDR1 LNHDA and CDR2 SQIVND (reference sequence). The CDR3 covers 14 residues. The CDR3 is CASSRDRGLYGYTF. The CDR3 bases are TGTGCCAGTAGTCGGGACAGGGGGCTGTATGGCTACACCTTC.

This clone appeared a few times. The chain links TRBV19 to TRBJ2-1; the match to TRBD2 covers 8 bases. The CDR3 has 14 amino acids. Losses at the gene ends were 5 bases for V and 6 bases for J; bases not matched to a gene: 6. The germline CDR1 and CDR2 sequences are LNHDA and SQIVND (reference sequence). CDR3 nucleotide sequence: TGTGCCAGTAGTCCAGCGGGAGCTCTCAATGAGCAGTTCTTC. This encodes CASSPAGALNEQFF. The entire variable domain, with the rest obtained from reference TRBV19 and TRBJ2-1, is as follows: DGGITQSPKYLFRKEGQNVTLSCEQNLNHDAMYWYRQDPGQGLRLIYYSQIVNDFQKGDIAEGYSVSREKKESFPLTVTSAQKNPTAFYLCASSPAGALNEQFFGPGTRLTVL.

The chain uses TRBV9 and TRBJ1-2; D is unclear. Germline CDR1 and CDR2: SGDLS and YYNGEE. V shed 3 bases and J shed 8 bases, with 20 bases lying between them. This CDR3 has 15 amino acids. CDR3 amino acids: CASSASSVVLYGYTF. The CDR3 region has the DNA TGTGCCAGCAGCGCATCATCGGTAGTATTGTACGGCTACACCTTC.

The chain has TRBV14 and TRBJ2-7, with a weak D call TRBD1 (5 bases). Germline V CDR1 and CDR2: SGHDN, FVKESK. V dropped 0 bases and J dropped 6 bases, with 15 bases sitting between them. This CDR3 region has 15 residues. The CDR3 loop is CASSQDPPGRGEQYF. CDR3 DNA sequence: TGTGCCAGCAGCCAAGATCCCCCGGGTAGGGGCGAGCAGTACTTC.

The chain recombines TRBV5-1 with TRBJ1-1; TRBD1 matches at 8 bases. The CDR3 sequence is 14 residues long. From germline, CDR1 is SGHRS and CDR2 YFSETQ. J gave up 1 base and V 4 bases, and 3 bases lay outside the gene matches. CDR3 in DNA: TGCGCCAGCAGCGACCAGGGGGCGAACACTGAAGCTTTCTTT. This gives the protein CASSDQGANTEAFF.

This sequence joins TRBV30 and TRBJ1-3; the match to TRBD1 covers 8 bases. Germline loops: CDR1 GTSNPN, CDR2 SVGIG (reference sequence). Trimming removed 1 base from V and 2 bases from J; junction bases left unmatched: 7. This CDR3 has 16 residues. CDR3 in DNA: TGTGCCTGGAGTGGACAGGGGACCGTAGCTGGAAACACCATATATTTT. Translated, it gives CAWSGQGTVAGNTIYF.

In the case of this clone: The identical CDR3 is also encoded by other nucleotide sequences in the sample. V and J are TRBV4-2 and TRBJ2-3; no definite D call. This CDR3 has 16 residues. Germline V lookup: CDR1 LGHNA, CDR2 YNFKEQ. Trimming took 4 bases from V and 5 from J, leaving 19 bases between them. Written as DNA, the CDR3 is TGTGCCAGCAGCCGCCTAGGCGGTAGCCAGTTAGATACGCAGTATTTT. This gives the protein CASSRLGGSQLDTQYF.

The gene calls are TRBV11-2 and TRBJ1-1, with a tentative D call TRBD1 (5 bases). The CDR3 extends over 15 amino acids. Looked up from germline, CDR1 is SGHAT and CDR2 is FQNNGV. Between the trimmed V and J ends, which lost 1 base and 1 base, there was a span of 10 bases. This CDR3 reads CASSLGGAKNTEAFF. DNA for the CDR3: TGTGCCAGCAGCTTAGGCGGGGCGAAGAACACTGAAGCTTTCTTT.

CDR3 bases: TGTGCCAGCAGCGGCCCGAGGGCAGGGGGCTACAATGAGCAGTTCTTC. This encodes CASSGPRAGGYNEQFF. V is TRBV9 and J is TRBJ2-1, with 7 bases lining up with TRBD1. CDR1 SGDLS and CDR2 YYNGEE come from the germline V gene. The CDR3 is 16 amino acids. The V gene end was trimmed by 3 bases and the J gene end by 3 bases; junction bases not matched to a gene: 9.

This rearrangement joins TRBV29-1 to TRBJ1-2; 11 nucleotides match TRBD1. The J segment lost 5 bases and the V segment lost 0 bases, leaving 2 bases of the junction unmatched. Per the germline V gene, CDR1 is SQVTM and CDR2 is ANQGSEA. The CDR3 contains 14 residues. The CDR3 sequence is CSVEDRDRGYGYTF. Here the CDR3 DNA reads TGCAGCGTTGAAGACCGGGACAGGGGGTATGGCTACACCTTC. The full variable domain, its missing parts supplied by reference TRBV29-1 and TRBJ1-2, is SAVISQKPSRDICQRGTSLTIQCQVDSQVTMMFWYRQQPGQSLTLIATANQGSEATYESGFVIDKFPISRPNLTFSTLTVSNMSPEDSSIYLCSVEDRDRGYGYTFGSGTRLTVV.

CDR3 in DNA: TGTGCCAGTAGTGTCGGAGGGACTAGTGCGGGGACCCAGTACTTC. This translates into CASSVGGTSAGTQYF. The chain couples TRBV19 to TRBJ2-5, with 8 bases lining up with TRBD2. Trimming took 5 bases from V and 7 from J; bases not matched to a gene: 12. The CDR3 contains 15 residues. Germline V gene lookup returns CDR1 LNHDA and CDR2 SQIVND (reference sequence).

CDR3 DNA sequence: TGCGCCAGCAGCCAAGAGGTCTGGCATACGCAGTATTTT. Protein: CASSQEVWHTQYF. The rearrangement joins TRBV4-3 to TRBJ2-3; D call uncertain. V gave up 0 bases and J gave up 7 bases, with 8 bases separating them. Germline V gene lookup returns CDR1 LGHNA and CDR2 YSLEER. The CDR3 extends over 13 amino acids.

The V call is TRBV2, the J call TRBJ1-2; D not resolved. This CDR3 comprises 14 residues. The germline V gene encodes CDR1 SNHLY and CDR2 FYNNEI. Deletions cut 7 bases from V and 8 bases from J, with 20 bases between. CDR3 sequence (DNA): TGTGCCAGCATCTATCTTGAGGGTGGTAGCGGCTACACCTTC. This translates into CASIYLEGGSGYTF.